One and the same sample provided the 31 T cell receptor beta chains below, sequenced in a study of shared clonotypes between healthy human individuals. Measured with immunoSEQ multiplex PCR; TCRdb has only the in-frame clones, and not every one. The profile shows a few hundred thousand clones, 74% of them singletons. The sequencing sample was made of memory CD4+ T cells sorted from blood. The subset was: CD45RA-negative fraction. The receptor source for this set is a man in his thirties or forties in good health.

This clone was seen repeatedly, ten times or more. The chain recombines TRBV2 with TRBJ1-2; D gene ambiguous. There are 14 residues in the CDR3. Germline assignment: CDR1 SNHLY and CDR2 FYNNEI. Deletions cut 1 base from V and 2 bases from J, with 8 bases between. The DNA for the CDR3 is TGTGCCAGCAGTGAAGGTGAGGACAACTATGGCTACACCTTC. Protein: CASSEGEDNYGYTF.

The chain employs TRBV28 and TRBJ1-1; the D is unclear. The CDR3 is made up of 14 amino acids. The V end lost 3 bases, the J end lost 3 bases, and 11 bases lay between the germline ends. Germline CDR1 MDHEN, CDR2 SYDVKM. The CDR3 protein is CASSFLGADTEAFF. Written as DNA, the CDR3 is TGTGCCAGCAGTTTTCTGGGTGCGGACACTGAAGCTTTCTTT. The whole variable domain, remainder taken from reference TRBV28 and TRBJ1-1, is DVKVTQSSRYLVKRTGEKVFLECVQDMDHENMFWYRQDPGLGLRLIYFSYDVKMKEKGDIPEGYSVSREKKERFSLILESASTNQTSMYLCASSFLGADTEAFFGQGTRLTVV.

The chain uses TRBV19 and TRBJ2-7, with D possibly TRBD2 on 5 matching bases. Germline CDR1 LNHDA, CDR2 SQIVND (reference sequence). Trimming took 4 bases from V and 3 from J, leaving 16 bases between them. The CDR3 is made up of 15 amino acids. CDR3 in DNA: TGTGCCAGTAGTACCCGCCGGGATCCCATCTACGAGCAGTACTTC. Translating it yields CASSTRRDPIYEQYF.

The chain couples TRBV4-3 to TRBJ2-7; TRBD2 aligns across 13 bases. The V segment lost 1 base and the J segment 4 bases; nucleotides outside the gene matches: 16. This CDR3 has 20 amino acids. Germline loops: CDR1 LGHNA, CDR2 YSLEER. The CDR3 DNA is TGCGCCAGCAGCCAAGGACTAATCACTAGCGGGAGGGCCTTATCTTACGAGCAGTACTTC. This translates into CASSQGLITSGRALSYEQYF.

This clone has a single count. Within the sample, other DNA sequences also encode this same CDR3. The chain joins TRBV2 to TRBJ2-3; TRBD2 aligns across 8 bases. The CDR3 is made up of 14 amino acids. The J segment lost 4 bases and the V segment lost 8 bases, leaving 8 bases of the junction unmatched. Germline-derived CDR1 and CDR2 are SNHLY and FYNNEI. The chain's CDR3 is CASRPGTSADTQYF. CDR3 in DNA: TGTGCCAGCCGCCCCGGGACTAGTGCAGATACGCAGTATTTT.

CDR3 region: CASSFSREWTTNEKLFF. The CDR3 bases are TGTGCCAGCAGCTTTTCCAGGGAATGGACAACTAATGAAAAACTGTTTTTT. This chain uses TRBV5-5 with TRBJ1-4, with D tentatively TRBD1 (5 bases). Between the trimmed V and J ends, which lost 2 bases and 0 bases, there was a span of 14 bases. CDR1 is SGHKS and CDR2 is YYEKEE in the germline V gene (reference sequence). CDR3 length: 17 amino acids.

V is TRBV19 and J is TRBJ2-3, with 11 bases that match TRBD2. Trimming removed 8 bases from V and 6 bases from J; junction bases left unmatched: 7. The CDR3 is 14 amino acids. CDR1 and CDR2 (germline): LNHDA, SQIVND (reference sequence). DNA of the CDR3: TGTGCCAGTGTCAAGACTAGCGGGAAGGATACGCAGTATTTT. Protein product: CASVKTSGKDTQYF.

This chain links TRBV14 with TRBJ1-1; no firm D call. Germline V CDR1 and CDR2: SGHDN, FVKESK. V was trimmed by 1 base and J by 1 base, leaving 16 bases between them. The CDR3 sequence is 17 residues long. The CDR3 DNA sequence: TGTGCCAGCAGCCAAGTTATTAACCCGACCAGGAACACTGAAGCTTTCTTT. Translating gives CASSQVINPTRNTEAFF.

The J gene is TRBJ2-3, the V gene TRBV9, with 8 bases matching TRBD2. The CDR3 covers 16 residues. V shed 4 bases and J 2 bases; nucleotides not matched to a gene: 9. Germline loops: CDR1 SGDLS, CDR2 YYNGEE. The CDR3 nucleotides are TGTGCCAGCAGCCCCCGGGAGGGGGTCTTCACAGATACGCAGTATTTT. This sequence encodes CASSPREGVFTDTQYF.

The chain joins TRBV7-7 to TRBJ2-2; D is possibly TRBD2 (5 bases). Germline V gene lookup returns CDR1 SSHAT and CDR2 FNYEAQ (reference sequence). The ends were cut back, 6 bases at V and 7 bases at J, with 15 bases in the middle. The CDR3 is 14 amino acids. CDR3 in amino acids: CASRRGFEGGELFF. Here the CDR3 DNA reads TGTGCCAGCAGACGGGGATTCGAGGGCGGGGAGCTGTTTTTT.

The chain is built from TRBV7-3 and TRBJ2-1; D perhaps matches TRBD2 (5 bases). V dropped 6 bases and J dropped 6 bases, with 27 bases sitting between them. The CDR3 covers 18 residues. Germline values: CDR1 SGHTA, CDR2 FQGTGA. CDR3 nucleotides: TGTGCCAGCAGTAAAGAGCCCGGGGTAAGCTCCCGGGGCAATGAGCAGTTCTTC. It codes for CASSKEPGVSSRGNEQFF.

This chain connects TRBV19 to TRBJ2-3; possible D gene TRBD1, 6 bases. The CDR3 runs to 13 residues. CDR1 is LNHDA, CDR2 SQIVND, per germline (reference sequence). The germline V and J ends were trimmed by 5 bases and 12 bases, with 18 bases remaining between them. The chain's CDR3 is CASSPTDRPGQYF. The CDR3 region has the DNA TGTGCCAGTAGTCCCACCGACAGGCCCGGCCAGTATTTT.

On this clone: A much larger clone differs from this one at a single base, so this may be a read error. The rearrangement joins TRBV18 to TRBJ1-3; a possible D gene is TRBD1 (6 bases). Germline CDR1 reads KGHSH; CDR2 reads LQKENI. Trimming left V 3 bases short and J 2 bases short, with 17 bases between. The CDR3 is 17 residues long. The CDR3 is CASSPRGQRAPGNTIYF. The CDR3 DNA follows: TGTGCCAGCTCACCCCGCGGACAGCGAGCCCCTGGAAACACCATATATTTT.

The rearrangement links TRBV2 to TRBJ2-7, with D perhaps matching TRBD1 (5 bases). The CDR3 consists of 14 residues. The V and J ends lost 1 base and 4 bases respectively, with 11 bases between them. Germline V CDR1 and CDR2: SNHLY, FYNNEI. The DNA for the CDR3 is TGTGCCAGCAGTGAAGGGACAAAAGATTACGAGCAGTACTTC. This gives the protein CASSEGTKDYEQYF.

A few counts support this clone. The chain uses TRBV2 and TRBJ1-1, with D maybe TRBD1 (5 bases). The CDR3 contains 14 residues. Trimming took 7 bases from V and 4 from J, leaving 16 bases between them. The germline gives CDR1 SNHLY, CDR2 FYNNEI. The CDR3 spells CASNPQGRGTEAFF. CDR3 bases: TGTGCCAGCAACCCCCAGGGAAGAGGCACTGAAGCTTTCTTT.

This rearrangement joins TRBV5-1 to TRBJ2-5; D unclear. The V and J ends lost 1 base and 10 bases respectively, with 11 bases between them. This CDR3 spans 12 amino acids. Germline CDR1 reads SGHRS; CDR2 reads YFSETQ. The CDR3 loop is CASSLSHGDQYF. The CDR3, as DNA: TGCGCCAGCAGCTTGTCCCACGGAGACCAGTACTTC.

The gene calls are TRBV11-2 and TRBJ1-2; possibly TRBD1 for D (6 bases). V was pared by 4 bases and J by 4 bases, with 22 bases between. CDR1 SGHAT and CDR2 FQNNGV come from the germline V gene. The CDR3 contains 17 residues. CDR3 sequence reads: CASSSTGEQGLIYGYTF. Written as DNA, the CDR3 is TGTGCCAGCAGCTCGACCGGAGAGCAGGGGCTTATCTATGGCTACACCTTC. The full variable domain, completed using reference TRBV11-2 and TRBJ1-2, is EAGVAQSPRYKIIEKRQSVAFWCNPISGHATLYWYQQILGQGPKLLIQFQNNGVVDDSQLPKDRFSAERLKGVDSTLKIQPAKLEDSAVYLCASSSTGEQGLIYGYTFGSGTRLTVV.

The chain uses TRBV6-5 and TRBJ2-1; 12 nucleotides align to TRBD2. Germline V gene data show CDR1 as MNHEY and CDR2 as SVGAGI. The CDR3 is made up of 15 amino acids. V lost 4 bases, J lost 3 bases, and 1 base stayed unmatched. CDR3 amino acids: CASSSTSGSYNEQFF. Here the CDR3 DNA reads TGTGCCAGCAGTTCGACTAGCGGGAGCTACAATGAGCAGTTCTTC.

CDR3 nucleotides: TGCAGCGTTGAAGAGGGGGCAGATACGCAGTATTTT. It is translated as CSVEEGADTQYF. This chain uses TRBV29-1 with TRBJ2-3; possibly TRBD1 or TRBD2 for D (5 bases each). The germline V and J ends were trimmed by 0 bases and 4 bases, with 5 bases remaining between them. Germline V gene sequence: CDR1 SQVTM, CDR2 ANQGSEA. The CDR3 is 12 residues long.

V and J are TRBV5-1 and TRBJ2-7; unclear D gene. Looked up from germline, CDR1 is SGHRS and CDR2 is YFSETQ. The germline V and J ends were trimmed by 0 bases and 3 bases, with 10 bases remaining between them. The CDR3 covers 14 residues. The CDR3 spells CASSLDGSHYEQYF. The CDR3 nucleotides read TGCGCCAGCAGCTTGGACGGTTCCCACTACGAGCAGTACTTC.

The genes are TRBV6-5 and TRBJ2-5; D perhaps matches TRBD1 (5 bases). The J call may be incorrect, as the DNA end agrees better with TRBJ2-7. The CDR3 contains 14 residues. From germline, CDR1 is MNHEY and CDR2 SVGAGI. This chain's CDR3 is CASSSGDSTYEQYF. In nucleotides, the CDR3 is TGTGCCAGCAGTTCCGGAGACAGTACCTACGAGCAGTACTTC.

The chain recombines TRBV14 with TRBJ2-3; unclear D gene. Germline V gives CDR1 SGHDN, CDR2 FVKESK. Between the trimmed V and J ends, which lost 4 bases and 1 base, there was a span of 6 bases. This CDR3 has 13 residues. CDR3 in amino acids: CASSRRGTDTQYF. The CDR3, as DNA: TGTGCCAGCAGCCGCCGGGGCACAGATACGCAGTATTTT.

The genes are TRBV11-2 and TRBJ2-7; 7 nucleotides align to TRBD1. Germline V gives CDR1 SGHAT, CDR2 FQNNGV. CDR3 size: 16 residues. V shed 3 bases, J shed 6 bases, and the junction held 14 bases outside the gene matches. The CDR3 spells CASSLGDSFLWGEQYF. CDR3 DNA: TGTGCCAGCAGCTTGGGGGACAGCTTCTTGTGGGGCGAGCAGTACTTC.

The V gene is TRBV2, the J gene TRBJ1-4; 8 bases align to TRBD1. This CDR3 contains 12 residues. V was pared by 4 bases and J by 8 bases, with 0 bases of the junction left unmatched. CDR1 is SNHLY and CDR2 is FYNNEI in the germline V gene. This CDR3 is CASSGTGEKLFF. CDR3 DNA: TGTGCCAGCAGTGGGACAGGGGAAAAACTGTTTTTT.

This sequence joins TRBV2 and TRBJ2-7; D is uncertain. This CDR3 region has 13 residues. CDR1 is SNHLY, CDR2 FYNNEI, per germline. Trimming removed 5 bases at V and 0 bases at J, with 8 bases between. The CDR3 DNA sequence: TGTGCCAGCAGTCGACGGAGCTCCTACGAGCAGTACTTC. The encoded protein is CASSRRSSYEQYF. Combining the CDR3 with reference TRBV2 and TRBJ2-7 gives the whole variable domain EPEVTQTPSHQVTQMGQEVILRCVPISNHLYFYWYRQILGQKVEFLVSFYNNEISEKSEIFDDQFSVERPDGSNFTLKIRSTKLEDSAMYFCASSRRSSYEQYFGPGTRLTVT.

The chain carries TRBV10-3 and TRBJ2-1, with 11 bases identical to TRBD2. V was pared by 2 bases and J by 4 bases, with 16 bases of the junction left unmatched. CDR1 is ENHRY and CDR2 is SYGVKD in the germline V gene. This CDR3 region has 20 residues. Here the CDR3 DNA reads TGTGCCATCAGTGAGCGACATCCGGCGACTAGCGGGAATCAATACAATGAGCAGTTCTTC. This sequence encodes CAISERHPATSGNQYNEQFF.

This chain links TRBV19 with TRBJ2-7; possibly TRBD1 for D (5 bases). Germline values: CDR1 LNHDA, CDR2 SQIVND (reference sequence). V was shortened by 5 bases and J by 1 base, with 12 bases between the two germline ends. This CDR3 contains 14 residues. The CDR3 protein is CASSLRQRSYEQYF. The DNA of the CDR3 is TGTGCCAGTAGTCTCCGACAGAGATCCTACGAGCAGTACTTC.

The genes are TRBV6-6 and TRBJ1-4; no firm D call. Germline assignment: CDR1 MNHNY and CDR2 SVGAGI (reference sequence). Trimming shortened V by 2 bases and J by 1 base, and 8 bases separated the two germline ends. The CDR3 spans 15 residues. The CDR3 region has the DNA TGTGCCAGCAGTTACGGCACGGGAACTAATGAAAAACTGTTTTTT. This translates into CASSYGTGTNEKLFF.

This clone occurred a few times. The chain is built from TRBV5-8 and TRBJ2-2, with D uncertain. Germline CDR1 is SGHTS and CDR2 is YDEGEE. This CDR3 has 15 residues. The germline V and J ends were trimmed by 1 base and 5 bases, with 12 bases remaining between them. DNA for the CDR3: TGTGCCAGCAGCTTGCCCGGGTTTTCGACCGGGGAGCTGTTTTTT. Translation: CASSLPGFSTGELFF.

The table lists this clone with a count of one. Other DNA sequences in the sample encode the same CDR3. V and J are TRBV11-2 and TRBJ2-5; the match to TRBD1 covers 7 bases. The CDR3 is 12 amino acids. Trimming at V came to 6 bases and at J to 4 bases, leaving 2 bases not matched to a gene. Germline V CDR1 and CDR2: SGHAT, FQNNGV. The CDR3 nucleotides read TGTGCCAGCAGTTCAGGGGGAGAGACCCAGTACTTC. It encodes CASSSGGETQYF.

The chain uses TRBV1 and TRBJ2-2; the D call TRBD2 from the table was never checked on the DNA. TRBV1 is a pseudogene locus. CDR3 length: 19 residues. CDR3 in DNA: TGCACCAGCAGCCCGACCCAACTACTAGCGGGAGGACTCACCGGGGAGCTGTTTTTT. This codes for CTSSPTQLLAGGLTGELFF.